The 6 T cell receptor beta chains presented below share a single source sample, sequenced in a study of T cell responses to AZD1222 COVID-19 vaccine (dated by TCRdb to about 2021). According to the study, the label for this sample's time point signals: baseline before first vaccination. The library was made by the immunoSEQ multiplex PCR assay. Drawn from immuneACCESS, this table holds only the in-frame rearrangements with V and J called that TCRdb kept. Clones are partly lost; checked studies trace under half to an unresolved V gene and leave the rest unexplained. The sample contains some 150,000 clones, 91% of them found a single time. Of the sample, around 5.5% falls within the top ten clones. Sequenced here: peripheral blood, sampled on day 0 of AZD1222 vaccination. These receptor sequences come from an adult in good health.

The chain carries TRBV9 and TRBJ2-5; perhaps D is TRBD1 or TRBD2 (7 bases each). Trimming left V 4 bases short and J 4 bases short, with 14 bases between. Germline loops: CDR1 SGDLS, CDR2 YYNGEE. This CDR3 comprises 14 residues. The CDR3 protein is CASSKAGGGETQYF. CDR3 DNA sequence: TGTGCCAGCAGCAAGGCAGGGGGGGGAGAGACCCAGTACTTC.

The genes are TRBV19 and TRBJ2-1, with D unclear. The CDR3 totals 13 residues. Looked up from germline, CDR1 is LNHDA and CDR2 is SQIVND (reference sequence). Between the trimmed V and J ends, which lost 5 bases and 8 bases, there was a span of 13 bases. DNA of the CDR3: TGTGCCAGTAGTGACCGAAGTAGGCATGAGCAGTTCTTC. Amino acids: CASSDRSRHEQFF.

The chain couples TRBV6-2 or TRBV6-3 to TRBJ2-3, with D possibly called TRBD1 or TRBD2 (5 bases each). CDR1 MNHEY and CDR2 SVGEGT come from the germline V gene. The CDR3 runs 15 residues. V shed 3 bases and J shed 1 base, with 11 bases lying between them. CDR3 nucleotide sequence: TGTGCCAGCAGTTATGGGGGATTAGGCACAGATACGCAGTATTTT. It is translated as CASSYGGLGTDTQYF.

Written as DNA, the CDR3 is TGCGCCAGCAGCGAGGACGGGGACATTCAGTACTTC. It encodes CASSEDGDIQYF. This rearrangement joins TRBV5-1 to TRBJ2-4; D perhaps matches TRBD2 (5 bases). Germline V gene data show CDR1 as SGHRS and CDR2 as YFSETQ. The CDR3 totals 12 residues. V was pared by 4 bases and J by 8 bases, with 10 bases between.

The chain links TRBV11-2 to TRBJ2-7; D is unresolved. Trimming shortened V by 0 bases and J by 7 bases, and 13 bases separated the two germline ends. The germline V gene has CDR1 SGHAT and CDR2 FQNNGV. This CDR3 region has 14 residues. The CDR3 is CASSLDRFGLEQYF. The CDR3 bases are TGTGCCAGCAGCTTAGATCGATTCGGGCTGGAGCAGTACTTC.

This chain uses TRBV18 with TRBJ1-5; a possible D gene is TRBD1 (5 bases). Trimming cost V 3 bases and J 4 bases, with 10 bases left between them. The CDR3 length is 14 residues. Germline loops: CDR1 KGHSH, CDR2 LQKENI. The CDR3 DNA is TGTGCCAGCTCACCCGGGACCGCGAATCAGCCCCAGCATTTT. Amino acid sequence: CASSPGTANQPQHF.